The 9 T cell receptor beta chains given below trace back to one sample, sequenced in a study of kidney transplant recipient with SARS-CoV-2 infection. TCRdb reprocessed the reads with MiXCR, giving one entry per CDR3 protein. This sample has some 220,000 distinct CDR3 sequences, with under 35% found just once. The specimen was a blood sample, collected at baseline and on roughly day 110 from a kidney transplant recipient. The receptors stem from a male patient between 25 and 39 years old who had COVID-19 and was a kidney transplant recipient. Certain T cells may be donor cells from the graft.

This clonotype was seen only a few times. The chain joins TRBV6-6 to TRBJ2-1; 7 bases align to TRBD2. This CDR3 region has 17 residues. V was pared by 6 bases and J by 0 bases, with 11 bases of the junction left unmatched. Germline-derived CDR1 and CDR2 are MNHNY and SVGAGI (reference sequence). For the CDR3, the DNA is TGTGCCAGCAGACGAGCTAGCGGACACAGCTCCTACAATGAGCAGTTCTTC. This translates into CASRRASGHSSYNEQFF.

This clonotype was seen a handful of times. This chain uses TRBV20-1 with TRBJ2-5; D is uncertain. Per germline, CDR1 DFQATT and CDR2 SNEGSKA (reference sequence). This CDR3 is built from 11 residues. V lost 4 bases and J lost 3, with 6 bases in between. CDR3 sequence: CSAKNEETQYF. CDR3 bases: TGCAGTGCTAAGAACGAAGAGACCCAGTACTTC.

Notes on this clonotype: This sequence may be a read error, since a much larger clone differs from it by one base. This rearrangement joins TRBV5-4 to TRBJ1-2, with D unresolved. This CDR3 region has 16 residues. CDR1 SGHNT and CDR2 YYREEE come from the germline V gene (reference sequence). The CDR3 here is CASCLSVPGKTYGHTF. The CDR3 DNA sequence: TGTGCCAGCTGTCTGAGCGTACCAGGAAAGACCTATGGCCACACCTTC.

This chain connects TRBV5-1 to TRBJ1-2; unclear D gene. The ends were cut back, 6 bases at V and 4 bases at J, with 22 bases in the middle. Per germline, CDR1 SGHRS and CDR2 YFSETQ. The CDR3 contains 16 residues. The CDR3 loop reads CASTLASVRKAYGYTF. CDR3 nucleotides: TGCGCCAGCACGCTTGCATCGGTTCGAAAGGCCTATGGCTACACCTTC.

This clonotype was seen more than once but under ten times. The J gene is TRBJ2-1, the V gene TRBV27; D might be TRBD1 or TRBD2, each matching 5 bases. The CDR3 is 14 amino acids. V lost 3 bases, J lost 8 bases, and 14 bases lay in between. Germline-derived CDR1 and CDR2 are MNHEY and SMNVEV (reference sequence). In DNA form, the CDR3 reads TGTGCCAGCAGTTTCCGGGACCACCAAGATGAGCAGTTCTTC. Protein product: CASSFRDHQDEQFF.

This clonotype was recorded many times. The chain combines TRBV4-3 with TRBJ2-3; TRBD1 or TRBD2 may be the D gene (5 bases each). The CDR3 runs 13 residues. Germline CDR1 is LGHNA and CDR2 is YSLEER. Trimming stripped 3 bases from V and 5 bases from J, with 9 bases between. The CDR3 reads CASSQMGEDTQYF. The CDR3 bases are TGCGCCAGCAGCCAGATGGGGGAAGATACGCAGTATTTT.

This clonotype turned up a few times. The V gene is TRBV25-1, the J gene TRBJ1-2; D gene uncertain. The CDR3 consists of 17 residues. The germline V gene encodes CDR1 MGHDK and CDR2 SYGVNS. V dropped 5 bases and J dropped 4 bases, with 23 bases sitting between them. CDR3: CASSRILELGKTYGYTF. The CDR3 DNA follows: TGTGCCAGCAGTCGAATTCTAGAACTGGGAAAGACCTATGGCTACACCTTC.

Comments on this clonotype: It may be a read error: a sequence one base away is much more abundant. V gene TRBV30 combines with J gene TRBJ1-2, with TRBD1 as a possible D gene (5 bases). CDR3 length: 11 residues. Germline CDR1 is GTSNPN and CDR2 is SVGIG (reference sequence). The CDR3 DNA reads TGTGCCCGGCGGGACGGCTATGGCTACGCCTTC. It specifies CARRDGYGYAF.

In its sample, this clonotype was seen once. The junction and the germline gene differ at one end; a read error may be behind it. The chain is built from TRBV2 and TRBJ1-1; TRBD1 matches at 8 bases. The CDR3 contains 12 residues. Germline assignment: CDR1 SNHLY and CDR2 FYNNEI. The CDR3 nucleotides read TGTACCAGCAGCGCAGGGGGCTTAGTAGCTTTCTTT. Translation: CTSSAGGLVAFF.